The TCR beta chain described here comes from a study of blood T cell repertoires in COVID-19. TCRdb's table, derived via immunoSEQ multiplex PCR, lists solely in-frame clones and lacks some. The sample carries about 310,000 clones, approximately 90% recorded once. The clonotype was recovered from a woman aged 18-29 years who had recovered from COVID-19. The sequenced sample consisted of PBMCs or T cells enriched from blood (not recorded which).

The CDR3 DNA sequence: TGTGCCAGCAGCCCAATTACAGGGTTAGACATTCAGTACTTC. It encodes CASSPITGLDIQYF. The chain carries TRBV7-2 and TRBJ2-4; possibly TRBD1 for D (6 bases). From germline, CDR1 is SGHTA and CDR2 FQGNSA. This CDR3 is 14 amino acids long. V lost 5 bases to trimming and J lost 8 bases, with 16 bases between them.